This TCR beta chain was identified during a study of blood T cell repertoires in COVID-19 (dated by TCRdb to 2020 to 2022). Turning to the overall study: The collaborator samples originated in the United States, Italy and Spain and spanned the acute and convalescent phases of COVID-19. The dataset comprised deeply sampled blood TCRbeta repertoires from subjects exposed to, actively infected with, or recovered from COVID-19. HLA class I and class II types, where available, came from metadata supplied by the sample provider rather than from assay-based typing. The repertoires were released in a freely available public database meant as a resource for research on the immune response to SARS-CoV-2. Sample metadata almost always included a de-identified subject ID, COVID-19 status, age in years and sex. The material from the prospective study consisted of cDNA or gDNA derived from T cells, B-cell-depleted T cells, or PBMCs. The samples were drawn from two sources: the first 160 participants of the ongoing ImmuneRACE study, and 1,200 or so subjects contributed by 6 global collaborators. Findings and caveats that apply to the study as a whole: The amount of clinical and demographic metadata varied by source and participant and was provided uncurated.

Taken from cysteine to phenylalanine, the CDR3 has 15 residues. The kept DNA is CDR3 alone, 45 bases in frame from the first base. Trimming removed 4 bases from V and 10 bases from J, leaving 22 bases between the germline ends. In the germline V gene, CDR1 corresponds to SGHAT and CDR2 to FQNNGV. The immunoSEQ Assay, a bias-controlled multiplex PCR, was used to amplify TCRbeta CDR3 regions from genomic DNA. The source study handled its data this way. The number of nucleated cells in each sample was estimated from the amplification of reference gene primers within the assay. To quantify the absolute abundance of each unique TCRbeta CDR3 rearrangement, sequence reads were collapsed and filtered. For each sample, productive Simpson clonality was calculated by taking the square root of Simpson's diversity index across productive rearrangements. This is the immuneACCESS table as TCRdb keeps it, with only in-frame sequences that have V and J called. A part of the clones is gone; compared with another copy, unresolved V genes explain less than half, and the rest is unexplained. V, J and clone size were drawn from that table, and D and trimming were deduced from the DNA. The sample table records 70,000 to 90,000 clones; 85% of these occur just once. 3.8% of the sample comes from the top ten.

On this clone: The specificity of this receptor is unknown. No base quality values were provided; no much bigger clone lies one nucleotide off.

Whole blood was collected in K2EDTA tubes by collaborating institutions according to the institutions' own protocols. Collaborator samples were shipped for TCRbeta analysis as frozen whole blood, isolated PBMCs, or DNA extracted from either sample type. Sequenced material: peripheral blood. This TCR was sampled from a man aged 60 to 75 with acute or convalescent COVID-19. The chain was built from TRBV11-2 and TRBJ2-5; matching of 6 bases hints at TRBD1 as the D gene. The nucleotide sequence reads TGTGCCAGCAGCTACCGGACAGACGTAAGAGGTGGCCAGTACTTC. Protein translation: CASSYRTDVRGGQYF.